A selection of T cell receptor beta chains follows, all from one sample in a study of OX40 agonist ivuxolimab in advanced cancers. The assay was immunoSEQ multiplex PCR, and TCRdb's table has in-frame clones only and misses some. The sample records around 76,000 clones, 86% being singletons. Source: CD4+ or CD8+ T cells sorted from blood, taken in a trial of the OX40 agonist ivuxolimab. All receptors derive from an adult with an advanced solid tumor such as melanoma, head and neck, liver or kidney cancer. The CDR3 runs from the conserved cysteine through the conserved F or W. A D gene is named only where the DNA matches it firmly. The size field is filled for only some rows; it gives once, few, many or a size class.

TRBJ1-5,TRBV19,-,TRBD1,CASSTGQGAPQHF,TGTGCCAGTAGTACGGGACAGGGGGCCCCCCAGCATTTT
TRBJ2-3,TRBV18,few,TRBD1,CASSLGQGAVDTQYF,TGTGCCAGCTCACTCGGACAGGGGGCGGTAGATACGCAGTATTTT
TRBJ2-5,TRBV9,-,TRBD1,CASSPTGTGQETQYF,TGTGCCAGCAGCCCGACCGGGACAGGCCAAGAGACCCAGTACTTC
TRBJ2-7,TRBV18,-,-,CASSPAGGPYEQYF,TGTGCCAGCTCACCAGCTGGGGGGCCGTACGAGCAGTACTTC
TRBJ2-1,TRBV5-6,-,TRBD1,CASGPDREYNEQFF,TGTGCCAGCGGCCCAGACAGGGAATACAATGAGCAGTTCTTC
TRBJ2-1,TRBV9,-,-,CASSVEGTGYNEQFF,TGTGCCAGCAGCGTAGAGGGTACCGGATACAATGAGCAGTTCTTC
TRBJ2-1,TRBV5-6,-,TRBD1,CASSSRLRDRVSYNEQFF,TGTGCCAGCAGCTCACGATTGCGGGACAGGGTCTCCTACAATGAGCAGTTCTTC
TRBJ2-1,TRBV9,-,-,CASSPRTASYNEQFF,TGTGCCAGCAGCCCCCGGACAGCCTCCTACAATGAGCAGTTCTTC
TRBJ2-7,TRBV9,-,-,CASSVAGTGAPYEQYF,TGTGCCAGCAGCGTAGCTGGTACGGGGGCCCCCTACGAGCAGTACTTC
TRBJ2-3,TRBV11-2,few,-,CASSGGGRRTDTQYF,TGTGCCAGCAGTGGAGGGGGACGGCGCACAGATACGCAGTATTTT